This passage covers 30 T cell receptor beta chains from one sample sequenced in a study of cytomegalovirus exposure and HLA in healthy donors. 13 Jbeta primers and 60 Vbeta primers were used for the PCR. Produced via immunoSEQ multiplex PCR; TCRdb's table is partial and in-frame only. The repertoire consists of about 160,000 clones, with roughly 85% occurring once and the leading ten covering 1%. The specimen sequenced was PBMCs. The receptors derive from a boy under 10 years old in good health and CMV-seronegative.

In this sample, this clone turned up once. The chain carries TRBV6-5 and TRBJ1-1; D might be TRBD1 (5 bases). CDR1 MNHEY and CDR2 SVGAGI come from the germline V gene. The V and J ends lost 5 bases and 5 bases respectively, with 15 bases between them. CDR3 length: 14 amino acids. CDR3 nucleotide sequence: TGTGCCAGCAGTCCAAGAGCAGGGAGGACTGAAGCTTTCTTT. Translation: CASSPRAGRTEAFF.

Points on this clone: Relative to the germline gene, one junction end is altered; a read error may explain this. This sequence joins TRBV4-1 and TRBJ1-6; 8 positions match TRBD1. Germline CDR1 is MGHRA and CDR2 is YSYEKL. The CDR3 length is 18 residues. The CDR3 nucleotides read TGCGCCAGCAGCCAAGGGGGGGACAGGCCGTCGTATAATTCACCCCCCCACTTT. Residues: CASSQGGDRPSYNSPPHF.

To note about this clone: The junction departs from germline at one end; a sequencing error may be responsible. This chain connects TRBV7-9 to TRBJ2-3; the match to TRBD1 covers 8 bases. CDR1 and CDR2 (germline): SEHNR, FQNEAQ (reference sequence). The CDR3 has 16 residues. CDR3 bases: TGTGTCAGCAGCGTCGACCAGGGGGCGACGGGAGTTACGCAGTATTTT. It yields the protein CVSSVDQGATGVTQYF.

The CDR3 spells CATSRDSETQYF. The CDR3 region has the DNA TGTGCCACCAGCAGAGATTCTGAGACCCAGTACTTC. The chain is built from TRBV15 and TRBJ2-5, with unresolved D. The length of the CDR3 is 12 residues. Germline CDR1 and CDR2: LNHNV and YYDKDF (reference sequence). V was trimmed by 0 bases and J by 5 bases, leaving 4 bases between them.

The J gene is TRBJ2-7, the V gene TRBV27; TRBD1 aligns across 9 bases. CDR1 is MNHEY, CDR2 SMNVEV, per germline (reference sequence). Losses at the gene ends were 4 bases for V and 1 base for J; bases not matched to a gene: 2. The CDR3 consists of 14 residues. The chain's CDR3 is CASSSTGGSYEQYF. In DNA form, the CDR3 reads TGTGCCAGCAGTTCGACAGGGGGTTCCTACGAGCAGTACTTC.

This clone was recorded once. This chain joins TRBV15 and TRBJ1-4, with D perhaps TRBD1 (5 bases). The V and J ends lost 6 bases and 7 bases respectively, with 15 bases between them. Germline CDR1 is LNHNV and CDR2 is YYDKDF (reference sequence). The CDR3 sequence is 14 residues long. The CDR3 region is CATSFGGDSEKLFF. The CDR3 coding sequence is TGTGCCACCAGTTTTGGGGGGGATAGTGAAAAACTGTTTTTT.

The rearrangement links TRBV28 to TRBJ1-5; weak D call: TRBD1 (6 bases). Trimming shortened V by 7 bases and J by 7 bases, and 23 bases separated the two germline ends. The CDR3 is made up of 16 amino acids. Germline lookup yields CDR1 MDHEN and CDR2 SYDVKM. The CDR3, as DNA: TGTGCCAGCACCCACAGGGTTTCTGTGGTCTACCAGCCCCAGCATTTT. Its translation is CASTHRVSVVYQPQHF.

CDR3 nucleotides: TGTGCCTGGAGTGTAACGGGAGGGGGAGATACGCAGTATTTT. This gives the protein CAWSVTGGGDTQYF. The chain is built from TRBV30 and TRBJ2-3; TRBD2 matches at 8 bases. This CDR3 is 14 amino acids long. V shed 0 bases, J shed 5 bases, and the junction held 4 bases outside the gene matches. Per germline, CDR1 GTSNPN and CDR2 SVGIG (reference sequence). Full variable domain (outside the CDR3, taken from reference TRBV30 and TRBJ2-3): SQTIHQWPATLVQPVGSPLSLECTVEGTSNPNLYWYRQAAGRGLQLLFYSVGIGQISSEVPQNLSASRPQDRQFILSSKKLLLSDSGFYLCAWSVTGGGDTQYFGPGTRLTVL.

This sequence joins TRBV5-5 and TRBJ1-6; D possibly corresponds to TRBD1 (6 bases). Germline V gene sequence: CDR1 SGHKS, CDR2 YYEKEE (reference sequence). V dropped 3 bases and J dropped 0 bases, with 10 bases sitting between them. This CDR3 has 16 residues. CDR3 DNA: TGTGCCAGCAGCTGGACAGCGAGCTCCTATAATTCACCCCTCCACTTT. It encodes CASSWTASSYNSPLHF.

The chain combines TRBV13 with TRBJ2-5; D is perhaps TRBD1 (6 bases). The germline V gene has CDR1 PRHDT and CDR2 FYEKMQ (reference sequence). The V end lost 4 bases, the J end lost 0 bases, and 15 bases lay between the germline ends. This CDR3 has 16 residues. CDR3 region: CASSSGDTTYQETQYF. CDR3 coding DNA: TGTGCCAGCAGCTCCGGGGACACCACATACCAAGAGACCCAGTACTTC.

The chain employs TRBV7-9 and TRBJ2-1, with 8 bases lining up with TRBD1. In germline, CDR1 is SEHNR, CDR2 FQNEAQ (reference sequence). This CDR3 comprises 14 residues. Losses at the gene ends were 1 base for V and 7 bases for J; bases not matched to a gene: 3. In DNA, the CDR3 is TGTGCCAGCAGCTTAGACAGGGGGTGGAATGAGCAGTTCTTC. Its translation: CASSLDRGWNEQFF.

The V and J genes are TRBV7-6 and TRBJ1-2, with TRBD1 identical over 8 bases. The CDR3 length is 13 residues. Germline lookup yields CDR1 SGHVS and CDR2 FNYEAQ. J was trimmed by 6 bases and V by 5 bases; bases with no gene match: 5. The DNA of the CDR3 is TGTGCCAGCAGCCCCGGACAGGGTGATGGCTACACCTTC. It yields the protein CASSPGQGDGYTF.

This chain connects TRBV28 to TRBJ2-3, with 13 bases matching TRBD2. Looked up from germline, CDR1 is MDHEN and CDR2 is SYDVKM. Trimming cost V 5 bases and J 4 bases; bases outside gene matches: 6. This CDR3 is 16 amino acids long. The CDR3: CASSNGLAGVPDTQYF. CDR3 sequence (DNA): TGTGCCAGCAGTAACGGACTAGCGGGAGTCCCAGATACGCAGTATTTT.

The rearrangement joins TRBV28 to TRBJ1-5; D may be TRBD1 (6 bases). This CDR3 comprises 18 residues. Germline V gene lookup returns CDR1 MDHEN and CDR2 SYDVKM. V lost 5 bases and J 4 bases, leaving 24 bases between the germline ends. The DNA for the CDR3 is TGTGCCAGCAGTCATCCACCTATAGACAGGTGGGGGAATCAGCCCCAGCATTTT. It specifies CASSHPPIDRWGNQPQHF.

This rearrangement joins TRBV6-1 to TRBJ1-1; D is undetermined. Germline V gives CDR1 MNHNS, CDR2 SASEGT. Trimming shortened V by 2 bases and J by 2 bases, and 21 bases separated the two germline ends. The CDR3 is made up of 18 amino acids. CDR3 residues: CASSESPPPRQRNTEAFF. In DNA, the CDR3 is TGTGCCAGCAGTGAATCCCCCCCACCCCGGCAGCGTAACACTGAAGCTTTCTTT.

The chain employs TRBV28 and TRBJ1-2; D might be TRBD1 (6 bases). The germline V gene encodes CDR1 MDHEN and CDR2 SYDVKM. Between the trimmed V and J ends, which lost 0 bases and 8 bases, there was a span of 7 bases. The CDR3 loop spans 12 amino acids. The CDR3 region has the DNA TGTGCCAGCAGTTTATGGAGGGGGGGCTACACCTTC. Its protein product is CASSLWRGGYTF.

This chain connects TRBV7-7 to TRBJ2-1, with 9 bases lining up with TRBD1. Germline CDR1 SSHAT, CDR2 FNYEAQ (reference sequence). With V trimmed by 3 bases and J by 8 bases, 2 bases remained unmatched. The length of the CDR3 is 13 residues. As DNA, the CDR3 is TGTGCCAGCAGCTTGGACAGGGGAGATGAGCAGTTCTTC. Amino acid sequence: CASSLDRGDEQFF.

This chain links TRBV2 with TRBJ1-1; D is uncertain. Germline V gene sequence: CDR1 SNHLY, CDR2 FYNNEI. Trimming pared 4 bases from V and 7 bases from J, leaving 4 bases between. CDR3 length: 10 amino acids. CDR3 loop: CASSGSEAFF. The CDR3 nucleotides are TGTGCCAGCAGTGGCAGTGAAGCTTTCTTT.

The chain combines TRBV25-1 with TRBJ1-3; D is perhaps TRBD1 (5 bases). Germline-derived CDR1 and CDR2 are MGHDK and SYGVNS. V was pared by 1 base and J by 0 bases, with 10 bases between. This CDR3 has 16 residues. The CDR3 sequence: CASSEFTGFSGNTIYF. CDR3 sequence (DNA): TGTGCCAGCAGTGAATTTACAGGATTCTCTGGAAACACCATATATTTT. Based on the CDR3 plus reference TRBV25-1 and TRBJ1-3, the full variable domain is EADIYQTPRYLVIGTGKKITLECSQTMGHDKMYWYQQDPGMELHLIHYSYGVNSTEKGDLSSESTVSRIRTEHFPLTLESARPSHTSQYLCASSEFTGFSGNTIYFGEGSWLTVV.

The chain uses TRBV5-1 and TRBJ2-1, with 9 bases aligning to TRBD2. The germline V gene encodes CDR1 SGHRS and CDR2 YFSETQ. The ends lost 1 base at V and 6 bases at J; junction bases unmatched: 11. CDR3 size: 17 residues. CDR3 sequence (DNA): TGCGCCAGCAGCTTGAGTTGGGCGGGGGGGCGCCGCAATGAGCAGTTCTTC. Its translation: CASSLSWAGGRRNEQFF.

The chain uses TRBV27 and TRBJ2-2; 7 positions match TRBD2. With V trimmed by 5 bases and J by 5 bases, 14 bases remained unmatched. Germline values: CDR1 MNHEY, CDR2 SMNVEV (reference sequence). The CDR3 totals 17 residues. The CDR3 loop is CASSRGGAGEGTGELFF. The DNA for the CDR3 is TGTGCCAGCAGTAGGGGAGGCGCGGGAGAGGGAACCGGGGAGCTGTTTTTT.

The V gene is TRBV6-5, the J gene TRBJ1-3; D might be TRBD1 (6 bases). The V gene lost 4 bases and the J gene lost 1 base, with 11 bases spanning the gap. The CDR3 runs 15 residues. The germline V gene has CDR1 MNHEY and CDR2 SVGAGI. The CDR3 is CASSSKQGSGNTIYF. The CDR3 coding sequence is TGTGCCAGCAGTTCCAAACAGGGTTCTGGAAACACCATATATTTT.

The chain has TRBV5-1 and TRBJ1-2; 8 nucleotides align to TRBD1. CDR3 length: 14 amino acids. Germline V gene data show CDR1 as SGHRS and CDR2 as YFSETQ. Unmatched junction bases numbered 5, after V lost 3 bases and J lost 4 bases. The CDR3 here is CASSWGDRGYGYTF. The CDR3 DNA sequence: TGCGCCAGCAGCTGGGGCGACAGGGGCTATGGCTACACCTTC. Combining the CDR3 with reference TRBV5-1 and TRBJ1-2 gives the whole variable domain KAGVTQTPRYLIKTRGQQVTLSCSPISGHRSVSWYQQTPGQGLQFLFEYFSETQRNKGNFPGRFSGRQFSNSRSEMNVSTLELGDSALYLCASSWGDRGYGYTFGSGTRLTVV.

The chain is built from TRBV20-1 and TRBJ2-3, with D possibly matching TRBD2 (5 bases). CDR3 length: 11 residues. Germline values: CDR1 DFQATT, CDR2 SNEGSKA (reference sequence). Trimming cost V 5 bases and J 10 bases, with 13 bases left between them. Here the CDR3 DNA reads TGCAGTGCTCGGACTGCTGAAGCGCAGTATTTT. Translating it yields CSARTAEAQYF.

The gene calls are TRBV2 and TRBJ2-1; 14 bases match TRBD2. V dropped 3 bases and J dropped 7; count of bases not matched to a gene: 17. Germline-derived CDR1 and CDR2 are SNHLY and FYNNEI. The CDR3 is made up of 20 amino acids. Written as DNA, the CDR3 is TGTGCCAGCAGTGATTGGGGACTAGCGGGAGAAAAAACCCCTGGGAATGAGCAGTTCTTC. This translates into CASSDWGLAGEKTPGNEQFF.

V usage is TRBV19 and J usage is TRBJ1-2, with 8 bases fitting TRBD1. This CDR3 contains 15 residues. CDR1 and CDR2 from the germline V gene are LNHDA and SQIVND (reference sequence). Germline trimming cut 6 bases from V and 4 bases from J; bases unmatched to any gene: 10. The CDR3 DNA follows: TGTGCCAGTAGCTTCCAGGGGGCAAGGTCCTATGGCTACACCTTC. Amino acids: CASSFQGARSYGYTF.

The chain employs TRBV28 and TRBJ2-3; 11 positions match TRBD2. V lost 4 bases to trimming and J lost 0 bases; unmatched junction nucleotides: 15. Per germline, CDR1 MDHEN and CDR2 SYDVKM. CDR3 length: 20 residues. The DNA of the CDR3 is TGTGCCAGCAGTTGGAAATATGGGGCTAGCGGGGGGACTAGCACAGATACGCAGTATTTT. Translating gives CASSWKYGASGGTSTDTQYF.

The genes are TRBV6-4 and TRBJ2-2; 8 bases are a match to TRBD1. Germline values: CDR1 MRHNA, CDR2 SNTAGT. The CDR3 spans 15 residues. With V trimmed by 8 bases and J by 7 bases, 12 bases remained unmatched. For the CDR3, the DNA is TGTGCCAGCGCCCCAGACAGGGGATGGGTCGGGGAGCTGTTTTTT. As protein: CASAPDRGWVGELFF.

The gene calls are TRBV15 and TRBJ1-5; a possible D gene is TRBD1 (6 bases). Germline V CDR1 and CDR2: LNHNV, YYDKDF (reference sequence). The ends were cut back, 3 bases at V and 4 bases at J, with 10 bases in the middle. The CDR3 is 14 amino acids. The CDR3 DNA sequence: TGTGCCACCAGCAGGGGGGACATTAATCAGCCCCAGCATTTT. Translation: CATSRGDINQPQHF.

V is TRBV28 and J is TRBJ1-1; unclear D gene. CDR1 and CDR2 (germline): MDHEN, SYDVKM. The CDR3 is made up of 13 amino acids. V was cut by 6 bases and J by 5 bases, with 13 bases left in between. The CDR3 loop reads CASSRPGGTEAFF. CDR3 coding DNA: TGTGCCAGCAGCCGCCCCGGAGGAACTGAAGCTTTCTTT.